These 10 T cell receptor beta chains originate from one sample sequenced in a study of T cell responses to AZD1222 COVID-19 vaccine (dated by TCRdb to about 2021). Libraries came from the immunoSEQ multiplex PCR assay. Sourced from immuneACCESS, this table was stored by TCRdb with only in-frame sequences that have V and J called. A share of the clones is absent; for the studies checked, an unresolved V gene accounts for under half, and the remainder has no known explanation. The sample records over 100,000 clones, about 90% of which are singletons. 7.5% of the sample belongs to the ten largest clones. In the paper's terms, the time point label means: baseline before first vaccination. The material was peripheral blood, obtained on day 0 of AZD1222 vaccination. Receptor source: an adult in good health.

V is TRBV6-5 and J is TRBJ1-1; D is possibly TRBD1 (5 bases). V was cut by 2 bases and J by 1 base, with 8 bases left in between. CDR3 length: 14 amino acids. Germline values: CDR1 MNHEY, CDR2 SVGAGI. Here the CDR3 reads CASSYGRANTEAFF. CDR3 nucleotide sequence: TGTGCCAGCAGTTACGGCAGGGCGAACACTGAAGCTTTCTTT.

This rearrangement joins TRBV3-1 (or the pseudogene TRBV3-2) to TRBJ2-2; TRBD1 matches at 9 bases. V trimming: 1 base; J trimming: 7 bases; junction bases outside the gene matches: 4. CDR3 length: 15 residues. Germline values: CDR1 LGHDT, CDR2 YNNKEL (reference sequence). Written as DNA, the CDR3 is TGTGCCAGCAGCCAAGGGACAGGGGTGGTCGGGGAGCTGTTTTTT. It yields the protein CASSQGTGVVGELFF.

The rearrangement links TRBV10-2 to TRBJ1-2; D gene unclear. CDR1 WSHSY and CDR2 SAAADI come from the germline V gene. V gave up 3 bases and J gave up 0 bases, with 11 bases separating them. The CDR3 has 15 residues. CDR3 bases: TGCGCCAGCAGTGATAGGGAAGGAACTAACTATGGCTACACCTTC. Encoded protein: CASSDREGTNYGYTF.

In its sample, this clone was seen once. The J gene is TRBJ1-1, the V gene TRBV20-1; D remains ambiguous. Germline CDR1 and CDR2: DFQATT and SNEGSKA (reference sequence). The CDR3 has 10 residues. V was trimmed by 4 bases and J by 5 bases, leaving 5 bases between them. CDR3 amino acids: CSATETEAFF. In nucleotides, the CDR3 is TGCAGTGCTACGGAAACTGAAGCTTTCTTT.

V and J are TRBV12-3 or TRBV12-4 and TRBJ1-2, with 9 positions matching TRBD1. V lost 6 bases and J lost 4; bases outside the gene matches: 3. The CDR3 spans 13 residues. Here the CDR3 DNA reads TGTGCCAGCAGGACGACAGGGGGCTATGGCTACACCTTC. This gives the protein CASRTTGGYGYTF.

This clone was seen once. This rearrangement joins TRBV5-1 to TRBJ1-1; the D is unclear. Germline V gene data show CDR1 as SGHRS and CDR2 as YFSETQ. V lost 0 bases and J 2 bases, leaving 11 bases between the germline ends. The CDR3 covers 15 residues. The CDR3 loop is CASSLGVSINTEAFF. As DNA, the CDR3 is TGCGCCAGCAGCTTGGGAGTTTCTATCAACACTGAAGCTTTCTTT.

This chain uses TRBV7-2 with TRBJ2-1, with 12 bases that match TRBD2. Germline trimming cut 5 bases from V and 3 bases from J; bases unmatched to any gene: 2. The CDR3 is 15 amino acids. Germline V gives CDR1 SGHTA, CDR2 FQGNSA. The CDR3 loop is CASSPSGGVYNEQFF. For the CDR3, the DNA is TGTGCCAGCAGCCCTAGCGGGGGGGTCTACAATGAGCAGTTCTTC.

This rearrangement joins TRBV4-1 to TRBJ1-2, with D possibly being TRBD1 (5 bases). Germline CDR1 and CDR2: MGHRA and YSYEKL. The CDR3 runs 15 residues. V lost 0 bases to trimming and J lost 4 bases, with 12 bases between them. The CDR3 DNA reads TGCGCCAGCAGCCAAGATGCCGGGGGAGGCTATGGCTACACCTTC. As protein: CASSQDAGGGYGYTF.

This clone was seen a few times. This sequence joins TRBV5-1 and TRBJ1-1; 7 bases align to TRBD1. This CDR3 is 14 amino acids long. The germline gives CDR1 SGHRS, CDR2 YFSETQ. V dropped 3 bases and J dropped 4; count of bases not matched to a gene: 6. CDR3 loop: CASSSRQGGTEAFF. DNA for the CDR3: TGCGCCAGCAGCTCCAGACAGGGAGGCACTGAAGCTTTCTTT.

The V and J genes are TRBV6-1 and TRBJ1-1, with a possible D match to TRBD1 (6 bases). The germline V gene has CDR1 MNHNS and CDR2 SASEGT. The CDR3 runs to 12 residues. The germline V and J ends were trimmed by 1 base and 11 bases, with 11 bases remaining between them. The CDR3, as DNA: TGTGCCAGCAGTGAAGACAGGGCTACGGCTTTCTTT. It encodes CASSEDRATAFF.